Presented here are 8 T cell receptor beta chains from one specimen sequenced in a study of blood T cell repertoires in COVID-19. Libraries were prepared by immunoSEQ multiplex PCR; TCRdb keeps only in-frame clonotypes and omits some of them. Among 270,000 or so clones listed, 85% to 90% were seen once. Sequencing was performed on peripheral blood. The receptors here all came from a woman aged 40 to 55 who had recovered from COVID-19.

This chain uses TRBV2 with TRBJ1-2; 9 nucleotides line up with TRBD1. V lost 1 base, J lost 6 bases, and 6 bases stayed unmatched. The CDR3 covers 15 residues. Germline CDR1 reads SNHLY; CDR2 reads FYNNEI. The CDR3 spells CASSEGGQGSDGYTF. CDR3 DNA sequence: TGTGCCAGCAGTGAAGGGGGACAGGGTAGTGATGGCTACACCTTC.

The chain carries TRBV3-1 (or the pseudogene TRBV3-2) and TRBJ2-3, with D perhaps TRBD1 (8 bases). The CDR3 extends over 16 amino acids. Trimming removed 3 bases at V and 3 bases at J, with 16 bases between. CDR1 LGHDT and CDR2 YNNKEL come from the germline V gene (reference sequence). The CDR3 DNA sequence: TGTGCCAGCAGCCACGGACAGGGAGGGGCAACAGATACGCAGTATTTT. Encoded protein: CASSHGQGGATDTQYF.

The V and J genes are TRBV5-1 and TRBJ2-1; D possibly corresponds to TRBD2 (5 bases). CDR3 length: 14 residues. The germline V gene has CDR1 SGHRS and CDR2 YFSETQ. Trimming removed 0 bases at V and 5 bases at J, with 9 bases between. CDR3: CASSLDSGNNEQFF. The CDR3 nucleotides are TGCGCCAGCAGCTTGGACAGCGGAAACAATGAGCAGTTCTTC.

V gene TRBV6-1 combines with J gene TRBJ1-3, with 8 nucleotides matching TRBD1. This CDR3 has 14 amino acids. The ends lost 8 bases at V and 2 bases at J; junction bases unmatched: 5. CDR1 is MNHNS and CDR2 is SASEGT in the germline V gene. As DNA, the CDR3 is TGTGCCAGCGGAATACAGGGGGCTGGAAACACCATATATTTT. Its protein is CASGIQGAGNTIYF.

The chain uses TRBV7-5 and TRBJ1-1; TRBD1, the table's D call, was not compared with the DNA. TRBV7-5 is termed a pseudogene. The CDR3 is made up of 17 amino acids. The CDR3 DNA follows: TGTGCCAGAAGCCCAAATCCGGACAGCCCGAGTGACACTGAAGCTTTCTTT. Translating gives CARSPNPDSPSDTEAFF.

Details on this clone: At the DNA level, this CDR3 is encoded by other sequences in the same sample as well. V gene TRBV27 combines with J gene TRBJ1-1; no firm D call. Germline CDR1 reads MNHEY; CDR2 reads SMNVEV (reference sequence). The CDR3 consists of 13 residues. Trimming removed 6 bases at V and 0 bases at J, with 8 bases between. Here the CDR3 reads CASSLTVNTEAFF. The CDR3 DNA reads TGTGCCAGCAGCCTTACGGTGAACACTGAAGCTTTCTTT.

V gene TRBV10-3 combines with J gene TRBJ2-7; 9 positions agree with TRBD1. The CDR3 runs 14 residues. V gave up 10 bases and J gave up 4 bases; unmatched junction bases: 11. Germline loops: CDR1 ENHRY, CDR2 SYGVKD. DNA for the CDR3: TGTGCCAGCTACCGGGACAGGGAAGGATACGAGCAGTACGTC. This translates into CASYRDREGYEQYV.

The chain carries TRBV9 and TRBJ1-1; D might be TRBD1 (5 bases). Germline V gene data show CDR1 as SGDLS and CDR2 as YYNGEE. CDR3 length equals 16 residues. Deletions cut 0 bases from V and 6 bases from J, with 18 bases between. CDR3 sequence reads: CASSVEGGRPGAEAFF. The DNA for the CDR3 is TGTGCCAGCAGCGTAGAGGGCGGACGCCCGGGGGCTGAAGCTTTCTTT. The full variable domain, rest sourced from reference TRBV9 and TRBJ1-1, is DSGVTQTPKHLITATGQRVTLRCSPRSGDLSVYWYQQSLDQGLQFLIQYYNGEERAKGNILERFSAQQFPDLHSELNLSSLELGDSALYFCASSVEGGRPGAEAFFGQGTRLTVV.